Shown below are 5 T cell receptor beta chains from a single sample sequenced in a study of blood T cell repertoires in COVID-19. Clones were read by immunoSEQ multiplex PCR, and TCRdb kept only the in-frame ones, dropping some. The sample gives about 52,000 clones, approximately 91% of which show up once; around 6.5% is in the top ten. Sequenced: peripheral blood. The source of these receptors is a man in his fifties or sixties with active COVID-19.

The gene calls are TRBV24-1 and TRBJ2-2; D may be TRBD2 (7 bases). V shed 2 bases and J shed 1 base, with 13 bases lying between them. Germline values: CDR1 KGHDR, CDR2 SFDVKD. The CDR3 has 17 amino acids. The DNA of the CDR3 is TGTGCCACCAGTGATTGGGGCGGGGGCCGGAACACCGGGGAGCTGTTTTTT. Its protein product is CATSDWGGGRNTGELFF.

The V gene is TRBV11-3, the J gene TRBJ1-1; TRBD1 matches at 8 bases. From germline, CDR1 is SGHNT and CDR2 YENEEA. The V segment lost 5 bases and the J segment 1 base; nucleotides outside the gene matches: 15. The CDR3 sequence is 18 residues long. CDR3 sequence reads: CASSRTRQGTAGNTEAFF. CDR3 DNA: TGTGCCAGCAGCCGGACCCGACAGGGGACGGCGGGGAACACTGAAGCTTTCTTT.

The chain employs TRBV19 and TRBJ1-2, with D perhaps matching TRBD1 (5 bases). Germline-derived CDR1 and CDR2 are LNHDA and SQIVND (reference sequence). The CDR3 has 16 amino acids. V was cut by 7 bases and J by 7 bases, with 25 bases left in between. The CDR3 protein is CASKNVYRGERRGYTF. In nucleotides, the CDR3 is TGTGCCAGTAAGAATGTTTATCGGGGGGAACGGCGTGGCTACACCTTC.

CDR3 DNA sequence: TGTGCCAGCTCACCACGGGAGATCTCTGGAAACACCATATATTTT. Encoded protein: CASSPREISGNTIYF. This chain joins TRBV18 and TRBJ1-3; D remains unclear. Looked up from germline, CDR1 is KGHSH and CDR2 is LQKENI. V lost 1 base and J lost 0, with 7 bases in between. The CDR3 has 15 residues.

The rearrangement joins TRBV7-2 to TRBJ1-3; TRBD1 might be the D (6 bases). CDR1 SGHTA and CDR2 FQGNSA come from the germline V gene. V gave up 3 bases and J gave up 4 bases, with 13 bases separating them. CDR3 length: 15 amino acids. The CDR3 DNA reads as TGTGCCAGCAGCTTGCGGGGGCAGCTCGGAAACACCATATATTTT. Its protein product is CASSLRGQLGNTIYF. The full variable domain, with the rest looked up from reference TRBV7-2 and TRBJ1-3, is GAGVSQSPSNKVTEKGKDVELRCDPISGHTALYWYRQSLGQGLEFLIYFQGNSAPDKSGLPSDRFSAERTGGSVSTLTIQRTQQEDSAVYLCASSLRGQLGNTIYFGEGSWLTVV.